This T cell receptor (beta chain) was retrieved from a study of PD-L1 blockade in urothelial cancer. V was cut by 2 bases and J by 5 bases, with 22 bases left in between. The germline CDR1 and CDR2 sequences are SGHDT and YYEEEE. This CDR3 comprises 17 residues. Assay used: immunoSEQ multiplex PCR; TCRdb lists only in-frame clones, some missing. The sample shows about 74,000 clones, around 84% of them seen only once. This sequence originates from a man between 65 and 85 years old with urothelial cancer. The sample consisted of PBMCs, taken around atezolizumab (anti-PD-L1) treatment. The V and J genes are TRBV5-6 and TRBJ2-5; TRBD2 might be the D (6 bases). In nucleotides, the CDR3 is TGTGCCAGCAGCTTCCAGATCACATCGGGAGCAGGGGAGACCCAGTACTTC. The encoded protein is CASSFQITSGAGETQYF.